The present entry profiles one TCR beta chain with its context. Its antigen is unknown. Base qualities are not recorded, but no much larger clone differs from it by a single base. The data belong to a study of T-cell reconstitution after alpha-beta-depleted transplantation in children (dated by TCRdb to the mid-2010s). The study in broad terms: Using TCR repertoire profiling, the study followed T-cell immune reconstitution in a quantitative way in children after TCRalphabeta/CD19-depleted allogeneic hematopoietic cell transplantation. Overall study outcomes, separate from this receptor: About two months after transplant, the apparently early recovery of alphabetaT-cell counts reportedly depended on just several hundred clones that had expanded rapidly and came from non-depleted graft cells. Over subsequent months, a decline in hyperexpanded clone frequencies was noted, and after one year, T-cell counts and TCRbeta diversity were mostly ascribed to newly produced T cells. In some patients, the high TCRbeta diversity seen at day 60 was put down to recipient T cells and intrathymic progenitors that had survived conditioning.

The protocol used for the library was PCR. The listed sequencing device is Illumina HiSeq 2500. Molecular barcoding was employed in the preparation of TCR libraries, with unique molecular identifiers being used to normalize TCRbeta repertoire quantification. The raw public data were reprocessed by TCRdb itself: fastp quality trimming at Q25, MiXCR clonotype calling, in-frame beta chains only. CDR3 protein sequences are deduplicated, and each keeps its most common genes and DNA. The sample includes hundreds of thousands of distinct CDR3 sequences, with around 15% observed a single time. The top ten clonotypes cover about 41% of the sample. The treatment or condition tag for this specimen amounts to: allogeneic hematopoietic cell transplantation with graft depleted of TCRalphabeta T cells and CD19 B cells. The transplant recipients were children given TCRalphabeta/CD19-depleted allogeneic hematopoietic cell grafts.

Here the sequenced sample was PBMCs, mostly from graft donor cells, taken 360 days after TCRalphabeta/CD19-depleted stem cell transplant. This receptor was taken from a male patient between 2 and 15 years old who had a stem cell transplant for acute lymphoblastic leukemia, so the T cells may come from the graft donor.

CDR3 region: CASSGRWGDGNEQFF. The DNA sequence is TGTGCCAGCAGTGGCCGATGGGGGGACGGCAATGAGCAGTTCTTC. The chain links TRBV12-3 or TRBV12-4 with TRBJ2-1; tentative D gene TRBD2, with 6 bases matching. The CDR3 contains 15 residues, cysteine and phenylalanine counted. Only CDR3 DNA remains: 45 bases, in frame from the first base. Cut back by 5 bases and 6 bases, the V and J ends lie 17 bases apart.